The TCR beta chain described here comes from a study of blood T cell repertoires in COVID-19 (dated by TCRdb to about 2020). Study-wide context: Samples from collaborators originated in the United States, Italy and Spain and spanned both the acute and convalescent phases of COVID-19. Samples came from the ongoing ImmuneRACE study (first 160 participants) plus 1,254 subjects from 6 global collaborators. The material from the prospective study consisted of cDNA or gDNA derived from T cells, B-cell-depleted T cells, or PBMCs. A de-identified subject ID, COVID-19 status, age in years and sex were almost always included in the sample metadata. The dataset comprised deeply sampled blood TCRbeta repertoires from subjects exposed to, actively infected with, or recovered from COVID-19. Where HLA class I and class II types were available, the types were taken from metadata supplied by the sample provider, not from assay-based typing. The repertoires were made available in a free public database intended to serve as a resource for research on the immune response to SARS-CoV-2. What the study reported, not specific to this receptor: The quantity of clinical and demographic metadata differed by source and by participant and was supplied without curation.

TCRbeta CDR3 regions were amplified from genomic DNA using the immunoSEQ Assay, a bias-controlled multiplex PCR. Regarding the original processing steps: The number of nucleated cells in each sample was estimated by amplification of reference gene primers within the assay. To quantify the absolute abundance of each unique TCRbeta CDR3 rearrangement, sequence reads were collapsed and filtered. For each sample, productive Simpson clonality was calculated by taking the square root of Simpson's diversity index across productive rearrangements. TCRdb provides this immuneACCESS table in a form limited to in-frame rearrangements. Some clones are lacking; in checked studies, under half of them reflect an unresolved V gene, and why the rest are absent is not known. From that table come the V and J calls and clone size; the DNA was used to work out D and trimming. The sample profile shows about 130,000 clones; around nine tenths of them were found once. The ten largest account for around 4.5% of the sample.

In Seattle, one collaborating source enrolled patients while the infection was active and tracked those patients longitudinally over the course of disease. Each collaborating institution followed its own protocols to collect whole blood in K2EDTA tubes. Collaborator samples were shipped for TCRbeta analysis as frozen whole blood, isolated PBMCs, or DNA extracted from either sample type. The germline V gene (reference sequence) sets CDR1 to GTSNPN and CDR2 to SVGIG. V is clipped by 1 base and J by 0 bases, and the sequence between their germline boundaries is 10 bases long. The CDR3 runs 15 amino acids, cysteine and phenylalanine included. Only CDR3 DNA remains: 45 bases, in frame from the first base. Comments on this clone: Its antigen specificity is not known. No quality values exist for individual bases; no much larger clone is one base distant.

Source material: peripheral blood. The chain is made from TRBV30 and TRBJ1-3; no D gene can be assigned with confidence. This sequence originates from a man in his sixties with COVID-19, enrolled during active disease. The CDR3 has the sequence CAWSDQAISGNTIYF. The DNA sequence is as follows: TGTGCCTGGAGTGATCAGGCAATCTCTGGAAACACCATATATTTT. The entire variable domain, with the stretches around the CDR3 drawn from the reference TRBV30 and TRBJ1-3 proteins, is SQTIHQWPATLVQPVGSPLSLECTVEGTSNPNLYWYRQAAGRGLQLLFYSVGIGQISSEVPQNLSASRPQDRQFILSSKKLLLSDSGFYLCAWSDQAISGNTIYFGEGSWLTVV.